This is a list of T cell receptor beta chains from one sample in a study of cytomegalovirus exposure and HLA in healthy donors. Generated by immunoSEQ multiplex PCR, the TCRdb table keeps only in-frame clones and is missing some. There are 150,000 to 200,000 clones in the sample; more than 65% occur only once, and less than 3.5% lies in the top ten. Sequenced input: PBMCs. These receptors were obtained from a woman aged 40 to 55 in good health and CMV-seropositive. Both conserved end residues are part of each CDR3. D genes are given only for firm matches. Only part of the rows carry a size: once, few, many, or a class if the clone is expanded.

>TRBV7-3|TRBJ2-3|NA|NA|13
TGTGCCAGCAGCTCAGGGGCTCCAGATACGCAGTATTTT
CASSSGAPDTQYF
>TRBV19|TRBJ2-3|NA|NA|15
TGTGCCAGTACCTCTATCGGCGGGAAGGACGATACGCAGTATTTT
CASTSIGGKDDTQYF
>TRBV19|TRBJ1-1|NA|NA|13
TGTGCCAGTATTACGGAGGATAACACTGAAGCTTTCTTT
CASITEDNTEAFF
>TRBV2|TRBJ1-5|NA|NA|14
TGTGCCAGCAGTCCACAGGGTGGGAATCAGCCCCAGCATTTT
CASSPQGGNQPQHF
>TRBV7-9|TRBJ2-1|TRBD2|many|15
TGTGCCAGCACCTCCGGGGGGGGATCCTACAATGAGCAGTTCTTC
CASTSGGGSYNEQFF
>TRBV16|TRBJ1-5|NA|NA|16
TGTGCCAGCAGCCTTTTGGACAGTCGTAGCAATCAGCCCCAGCATTTT
CASSLLDSRSNQPQHF
>TRBV27|TRBJ2-7|TRBD1|NA|16
TGTGCCAGCAGCCCAGGGACAGGGGCGAGCTCCTACGAGCAGTACTTC
CASSPGTGASSYEQYF
>TRBV29-1|TRBJ2-5|TRBD2|NA|15
TGCAGCGTAACAGACCCGGGACTAAGGTCAGAGACCCAGTACTTC
CSVTDPGLRSETQYF
>TRBV7-8|TRBJ1-1|NA|NA|15
TGTGCCAGCAGCTTAGCGGGGATGGGAGGCACTGAAGCTTTCTTT
CASSLAGMGGTEAFF
>TRBV27|TRBJ1-1|NA|NA|13
TGTGCCAGCAGTTGGAGAGGGTGGACTGAAGCTTTCTTT
CASSWRGWTEAFF
>TRBV7-3|TRBJ2-2|TRBD1|NA|18
TGTGCCAGCAGCCCACCGGGACAGGGGGGCCCTAACACCGGGGAGCTGTTTTTT
CASSPPGQGGPNTGELFF
>TRBV11-2|TRBJ1-2|NA|NA|16
TGTGCCAGCAGCTTCTTGGACGATCCGACAGATGGTGGCTACACCTTC
CASSFLDDPTDGGYTF
>TRBV27|TRBJ1-5|TRBD1|NA|18
TGTGCCAGCAGTTTCGGGTGGACAGGGGGCCAAGGCAATCAGCCCCAGCATTTT
CASSFGWTGGQGNQPQHF
>TRBV6-1|TRBJ1-5|NA|NA|15
TGTGCCAGCAGTCTACTCGGACAGTACAATCAGCCCCAGCATTTT
CASSLLGQYNQPQHF
>TRBV15|TRBJ1-1|NA|NA|12
TGTGCCACCAGCAGAGATGCGGGGGGAGCTTTCTTT
CATSRDAGGAFF
>TRBV18|TRBJ1-1|NA|NA|14
TGTGCCAGCTCACCACTCGGGGGATCCACTGAAGCTTTCTTT
CASSPLGGSTEAFF
>TRBV27|TRBJ2-7|NA|NA|13
TGTGCCAGCAGTTTGGCGGCAGTCTACGAGCAGTACTTC
CASSLAAVYEQYF
>TRBV7-9|TRBJ1-2|NA|few|13
TGTGCCAGCAGCTTAGTGGCGGGAGAGGGCTACACCTTC
CASSLVAGEGYTF
>TRBV6-1|TRBJ1-1|NA|NA|16
TGTGCCAGCAGTGAAAGGGTCAGGGGCTTGAACACTGAAGCTTTCTTT
CASSERVRGLNTEAFF
>TRBV5-4|TRBJ2-3|TRBD2|few|15
TGTGCCAGCAGCTTACCGGGACTAGCAACAGATACGCAGTATTTT
CASSLPGLATDTQYF
>TRBV10-3|TRBJ1-1|TRBD1|once|18
TGTGCCATCAGTGAGACAGGGGGCCTATCCACTTTAGGGACTGAAGCTTTCTTT
CAISETGGLSTLGTEAFF
>TRBV10-3|TRBJ1-1|NA|NA|15
TGTGCCATCAGTGGGACCGGGACATGGAACACTGAAGCTTTCTTT
CAISGTGTWNTEAFF
>TRBV28|TRBJ1-1|NA|NA|14
TGTGCCAGCAGTTTATCGGGGTTCTACACTGAAGCTTTCTTT
CASSLSGFYTEAFF
>TRBV7-3|TRBJ2-1|NA|NA|14
TGTGCCAGCAGCTTAACCCTGATGGGCAGTGAGCAGTTCTTC
CASSLTLMGSEQFF
>TRBV10-3|TRBJ2-1|TRBD2|NA|16
TGTGCCATCAGTGAGCGGACTAGCGGGGGGGGGAATGAGCAGTTCTTC
CAISERTSGGGNEQFF
>TRBV6-1|TRBJ2-7|TRBD2|NA|14
TGTGCCAGCAGACGGACTAGCGGGAATGACGAGCAGTACTTC
CASRRTSGNDEQYF
>TRBV7-2|TRBJ2-5|TRBD2|NA|15
TGTGCCAGCAGCTTAGGGGGGAGGGCCTTTGAGACCCAGTACTTC
CASSLGGRAFETQYF
>TRBV6-5|TRBJ1-3|NA|NA|15
TGTGCCAGCAGTTCTTCAGGGAAGGCAGGAAACACCATATATTTT
CASSSSGKAGNTIYF
>TRBV18|TRBJ2-5|NA|NA|15
TGTGCCAGCTCACCACGGCTGGACACCCAAGAGACCCAGTACTTC
CASSPRLDTQETQYF
>TRBV11-2|TRBJ2-2|NA|NA|12
TGTGCCAGCAGCCTACAGTCCGGGGAGCTGTTTTTT
CASSLQSGELFF
>TRBV12-5|TRBJ2-1|TRBD2|NA|17
TGTGCTAGTGGTTTTGGGACTAGCGGGGGACCCTACAATGAGCAGTTCTTC
CASGFGTSGGPYNEQFF
>TRBV7-9|TRBJ2-1|TRBD2|NA|15
TGTGCCAGCAGCTTACGTAGCGGGAGTGGGAATGAGCAGTTCTTC
CASSLRSGSGNEQFF
>TRBV4-1|TRBJ2-5|NA|NA|16
TGCGCCAGCAGCCAAGGTTTGGGGGGACAGAAAGAGACCCAGTACTTC
CASSQGLGGQKETQYF
>TRBV11-3|TRBJ2-1|TRBD1|NA|14
TGTGCCAGCAGCTTCATTGGGACAGGTAATGAGCAGTTCTTC
CASSFIGTGNEQFF
>TRBV5-4|TRBJ2-7|TRBD2|NA|14
TGTGCCGGAGGAGCCGGGCGGGGAGGGAACGAGCAGTACTTC
CAGGAGRGGNEQYF
>TRBV5-4|TRBJ2-5|NA|once|15
TGTGCCAGCAGCTTGTCGGGGTGGTACCAAGAGACCCAGTACTTC
CASSLSGWYQETQYF
>TRBV5-1|TRBJ2-5|NA|NA|14
TGCGCCAGCAGCTTGTCCCAGGGCCAAGAGACCCAGTACTTC
CASSLSQGQETQYF
>TRBV4-2|TRBJ2-2|NA|NA|15
TGTGCCAGCAGCCAAATGGGACTCAACACCGGGGAGCTGTTTTTT
CASSQMGLNTGELFF
>TRBV6-6|TRBJ2-3|NA|NA|14
TGTGCCAGCAGTTACGATACAGAGACAGATACGCAGTATTTT
CASSYDTETDTQYF
>TRBV5-1|TRBJ1-1|NA|few|16
TGCGCCAGCAGCTCCCGTCGCGGGGGGGCGTGGGTTGAAGCTTTCTTT
CASSSRRGGAWVEAFF
>TRBV5-1|TRBJ2-5|TRBD1|NA|15
TGCGCCAGCACCGATATAGGGGGCGCAGGTGAGACCCAGTACTTC
CASTDIGGAGETQYF
>TRBV2|TRBJ2-7|NA|NA|13
TGTGCCAGCGCCGTAAGCCCTGCCTACGAGCAGTACTTC
CASAVSPAYEQYF
>TRBV6-6|TRBJ1-1|TRBD1|NA|16
TGTGCCAGCAGGGACAGGGGGGTTGCCCATGACTCTGAAGCTTTCTTT
CASRDRGVAHDSEAFF
>TRBV7-9|TRBJ1-2|NA|NA|14
TGTGCCAGCAGCTTATTCAGGGTTGCTTACGGCTACACCTTC
CASSLFRVAYGYTF
>TRBV9|TRBJ1-1|NA|NA|12
TGTGCCAGCAGCGGAAGGACAGCTGAAGCTTTCTTT
CASSGRTAEAFF
>TRBV7-9|TRBJ2-4|NA|NA|14
TGTGCCAGCAGCCCACCGGGAGCCAAAAACATTCAGTACTTC
CASSPPGAKNIQYF
>TRBV12-5|TRBJ2-1|NA|once|15
TGTGCTAGTGGTTTGACGACAGCTAATTACAATGAGCAGTTCTTC
CASGLTTANYNEQFF
>TRBV5-1|TRBJ2-3|TRBD2|NA|17
TGCGCCAGCCTCCTCTCCCCGGGACTAGCGGCTACAGATACGCAGTATTTT
CASLLSPGLAATDTQYF
>TRBV7-2|TRBJ2-5|TRBD2|NA|15
TGTGCCAGCAGCTTATCCAGCGGGAGCCAAGAGACCCAGTACTTC
CASSLSSGSQETQYF
>TRBV6-5|TRBJ2-2|NA|NA|15
TGTGCCAGCAGTTCTCTTCGGGTTACTACCGGGGAGCTGTTTTTT
CASSSLRVTTGELFF